The 7 T cell receptor beta chains reported below all come from one sample, sequenced in a study of regulatory T cells in long-lasting Graves disease. Building the TCR beta libraries relied on iRepertoire HTBI primers, and CDR3 regions underwent Arm-PCR. Each CDR3 protein is one row after TCRdb ran MiXCR on the multiplex PCR reads. The data contain around 450,000 distinct CDR3 sequences, about 15% of them seen just once; the ten biggest clones take up about 8.2%. Time point given: newly diagnosed GD, antithyroid drugs for less than 3 months. RNA extracted from PBMCs served as the sequencing template. The sample was also reused in another study, on T cells in Graves' hyperthyroidism and ophthalmopathy.

The sequenced sample was peripheral blood mononuclear cells (PBMCs), obtained at new diagnosis, from a patient treated with antithyroid drugs. These receptors all come from a woman between 35 and 50 years old with Graves disease.

This clonotype was found many times. The chain links TRBV20-1 to TRBJ1-5; D is undetermined. The CDR3 is 13 residues long. The germline V and J ends were trimmed by 0 bases and 4 bases, with 7 bases remaining between them. Per germline, CDR1 DFQATT and CDR2 SNEGSKA (reference sequence). The CDR3 sequence is CSARDALNQPQHF. The CDR3 DNA sequence: TGCAGTGCTAGAGATGCGCTAAATCAGCCCCAGCATTTT.

This clonotype was seen many times. V and J are TRBV20-1 and TRBJ1-5; 8 bases agree with TRBD1. Per the germline V gene, CDR1 is DFQATT and CDR2 is SNEGSKA (reference sequence). This CDR3 has 14 amino acids. Trimming took 1 base from V and 6 from J; bases not matched to a gene: 5. The CDR3: CSARGGQEVQPQHF. CDR3 nucleotides: TGCAGTGCTAGAGGGGGACAGGAGGTTCAGCCCCAGCATTTT.

At least ten counts were recorded for this clonotype. In nucleotides, the CDR3 is TGTGCCAGCAGCTTAGGAGCAGTGTACTACGAGCAGTACTTC. Amino acids: CASSLGAVYYEQYF. The chain employs TRBV11-2 and TRBJ2-7; D remains unclear. Germline CDR1 is SGHAT and CDR2 is FQNNGV. Trimming took 1 base from V and 3 from J, leaving 10 bases between them. The CDR3 has 14 amino acids.

CDR3 amino acids: CASSQTGTGYTF. DNA of the CDR3: TGTGCCAGCAGTCAGACAGGGACAGGCTACACCTTC. The chain links TRBV6-1 to TRBJ1-2; 7 positions match TRBD1. V gave up 5 bases and J gave up 8 bases; unmatched junction bases: 5. The CDR3 covers 12 residues. Germline V gene lookup returns CDR1 MNHNS and CDR2 SASEGT.

This clonotype was observed many times. V and J are TRBV7-8 and TRBJ2-7; D is possibly TRBD1 (5 bases). CDR1 and CDR2 (germline): SGHVS, FQNEAQ. The length of the CDR3 is 13 residues. Trimming stripped 5 bases from V and 4 bases from J, with 12 bases between. CDR3 nucleotides: TGTGCCAGCAGCGGGAACAGGAGATACGAGCAGTACTTC. Its translation is CASSGNRRYEQYF.

V gene TRBV20-1 combines with J gene TRBJ2-1; D uncertain. This CDR3 has 13 amino acids. Germline lookup yields CDR1 DFQATT and CDR2 SNEGSKA (reference sequence). V was cut by 4 bases and J by 0 bases, with 7 bases left in between. DNA for the CDR3: TGCAGTGCTAAAGCCAGCTCCTACAATGAGCAGTTCTTC. Translation gives CSAKASSYNEQFF.

This clonotype turned up a few times. The genes are TRBV5-8 and TRBJ2-2, with D possibly being TRBD1 (6 bases). With 5 bases removed from V and 5 bases from J, the gap between germline ends came to 22 bases. The germline CDR1 and CDR2 sequences are SGHTS and YDEGEE. The CDR3 is 17 amino acids. CDR3 residues: CASRSSGASPGTGELFF. Written as DNA, the CDR3 is TGTGCCAGCAGGTCCTCAGGGGCCTCCCCGGGGACCGGGGAGCTGTTTTTT.